The 32 T cell receptor beta chains below were found in one sample sequenced in a study of cytomegalovirus exposure and HLA in healthy donors (dated by TCRdb to 2015 to 2018). Library construction relied on the immunoSEQ multiplex PCR assay. A mixture of 60 forward primers for TCR Vbeta segments and 13 reverse primers for TCR Jbeta segments was used in the multiplex PCR. TCRdb obtained this table from immuneACCESS and retained in-frame rearrangements with V and J assigned. These tables miss some clones; where compared with another copy, unresolved V genes account for less than half of the shortfall, and the remainder is unexplained. The sample contains over 130,000 clones, around 79% of them found a single time. The biggest ten clones account for roughly 3.4% of the sample. Sequenced input: PBMCs. Every receptor here comes from a human donor in good health.

The chain uses TRBV29-1 and TRBJ1-1; no reliable D call. Trimming took 8 bases from V and 1 from J, leaving 11 bases between them. Germline V gene data show CDR1 as SQVTM and CDR2 as ANQGSEA. The CDR3 is 12 amino acids. The CDR3 DNA reads as TGCAGCTTTCGACTGACGAACACTGAAGCTTTCTTT. Translation: CSFRLTNTEAFF.

The chain combines TRBV7-6 with TRBJ2-7, with a weak D call TRBD2 (6 bases). From germline, CDR1 is SGHVS and CDR2 FNYEAQ. This CDR3 spans 15 amino acids. Trimming pared 1 base from V and 7 bases from J, leaving 17 bases between. CDR3 bases: TGTGCCAGCAGCTTAGGGGCTGCCGGGGCGGGGGAGCAGTACTTC. This codes for CASSLGAAGAGEQYF.

The chain has TRBV7-9 and TRBJ2-7; tentative D call: TRBD2 (6 bases). Per the germline V gene, CDR1 is SEHNR and CDR2 is FQNEAQ (reference sequence). The CDR3 runs 11 residues. V lost 3 bases and J lost 6, with 6 bases in between. The CDR3, as DNA: TGTGCCAGCAGCTTCGGGGGCGAGCAGTACTTC. Amino acids: CASSFGGEQYF.

This chain connects TRBV9 to TRBJ2-2, with 11 bases aligning to TRBD2. Trimming removed 0 bases from V and 6 bases from J; junction bases left unmatched: 10. The CDR3 has 18 amino acids. The germline V gene has CDR1 SGDLS and CDR2 YYNGEE. The CDR3 DNA is TGTGCCAGCAGCGTAGACCCTAGCGGGGGGCCCCAGGCCGGGGAGCTGTTTTTT. Translated: CASSVDPSGGPQAGELFF.

CDR3 loop: CASSLEAGRAYEQYF. CDR3 DNA: TGCGCCAGCAGCTTGGAAGCGGGTCGAGCCTACGAGCAGTACTTC. The chain employs TRBV5-1 and TRBJ2-7; a possible D gene is TRBD2 (6 bases). The germline gives CDR1 SGHRS, CDR2 YFSETQ. CDR3 length: 15 amino acids. V lost 0 bases to trimming and J lost 2 bases, with 12 bases between them.

CDR3 residues: CSTGGASGGYTF. The CDR3 coding sequence is TGCAGCACAGGGGGCGCATCGGGTGGCTACACCTTC. V usage is TRBV29-1 and J usage is TRBJ1-2; TRBD1 aligns across 9 bases. The germline CDR1 and CDR2 sequences are SQVTM and ANQGSEA. The trim removed 8 bases at V and 7 bases at J, leaving 8 bases unmatched. The CDR3 is 12 amino acids.

The V call is TRBV2, the J call TRBJ1-5; D is perhaps TRBD1 (6 bases). V shed 5 bases and J shed 2 bases, with 16 bases lying between them. This CDR3 has 16 amino acids. The germline V gene has CDR1 SNHLY and CDR2 FYNNEI. Written as DNA, the CDR3 is TGTGCCAGCAGTCAACCAGGGGCCCTAGGCAATCAGCCCCAGCATTTT. This gives the protein CASSQPGALGNQPQHF. The full variable domain, in which reference TRBV2 and TRBJ1-5 provide the parts outside the CDR3, is EPEVTQTPSHQVTQMGQEVILRCVPISNHLYFYWYRQILGQKVEFLVSFYNNEISEKSEIFDDQFSVERPDGSNFTLKIRSTKLEDSAMYFCASSQPGALGNQPQHFGDGTRLSIL.

The CDR3 DNA sequence: TGCGCCAGCAGCTTGAATGGACAGGGGAGCACAGATACGCAGTATTTT. This translates into CASSLNGQGSTDTQYF. This rearrangement joins TRBV5-1 to TRBJ2-3; 9 bases are shared with TRBD1. The germline gives CDR1 SGHRS, CDR2 YFSETQ. V dropped 1 base and J dropped 0; count of bases not matched to a gene: 3. The CDR3 is 16 amino acids.

This clone was found a few times. This sequence joins TRBV2 and TRBJ2-7; possible D gene TRBD2, 5 bases. This CDR3 comprises 14 residues. From germline, CDR1 is SNHLY and CDR2 FYNNEI. With 3 bases removed from V and 2 bases from J, the gap between germline ends came to 11 bases. This chain's CDR3 is CASSEVGLTYEQYF. The CDR3 DNA is TGTGCCAGCAGTGAGGTAGGACTCACCTACGAGCAGTACTTC.

This chain links TRBV6-4 with TRBJ1-2; perhaps TRBD1 as D (6 bases). Germline loops: CDR1 MRHNA, CDR2 SNTAGT. This CDR3 contains 14 residues. Trimming removed 0 bases from V and 5 bases from J, with 10 bases in between. The CDR3 reads CASSDSAQGYGYTF. The CDR3 DNA reads TGTGCCAGCAGTGACTCGGCCCAGGGGTATGGCTACACCTTC.

The rearrangement links TRBV5-1 to TRBJ2-7, with unresolved D. The CDR3 contains 12 residues. Trimming removed 0 bases at V and 3 bases at J, with 4 bases between. Germline-derived CDR1 and CDR2 are SGHRS and YFSETQ. The chain's CDR3 is CASSLVGYEQYF. DNA of the CDR3: TGCGCCAGCAGCTTGGTCGGCTACGAGCAGTACTTC.

The CDR3 spells CASSGKQGQETQYF. The CDR3 bases are TGTGCCAGCTCAGGGAAACAGGGGCAAGAGACCCAGTACTTC. The gene calls are TRBV18 and TRBJ2-5, with 7 positions matching TRBD1. The CDR3 is 14 residues long. J lost 2 bases, V lost 5 bases, and 5 bases had no gene match. Looked up from germline, CDR1 is KGHSH and CDR2 is LQKENI.

The chain is built from TRBV7-9 and TRBJ2-5; 11 bases map to TRBD1. CDR1 SEHNR and CDR2 FQNEAQ come from the germline V gene (reference sequence). Trimming cost V 9 bases and J 7 bases; bases outside gene matches: 16. This CDR3 is built from 16 residues. In DNA form, the CDR3 reads TGTGCCAGTCTGGACAGGGGGCTAGAATTTAAAGGGACCCAGTACTTC. The encoded protein is CASLDRGLEFKGTQYF.

The chain joins TRBV28 to TRBJ1-2, with 11 bases identical to TRBD1. J lost 7 bases, V lost 6 bases, and 13 bases had no gene match. CDR1 and CDR2 (germline): MDHEN, SYDVKM. CDR3 length: 16 residues. This chain's CDR3 is CASSSVRGQGAGGYTF. CDR3 DNA: TGTGCCAGCAGCTCCGTCCGCGGACAGGGGGCCGGTGGCTACACCTTC.

This clone turned up a few times. The chain has TRBV6-5 and TRBJ1-1; D gene uncertain. Trimming shortened V by 0 bases and J by 4 bases, and 12 bases separated the two germline ends. Germline values: CDR1 MNHEY, CDR2 SVGAGI. CDR3 length: 15 amino acids. CDR3 sequence: CASSYSGPRGTEAFF. In DNA, the CDR3 is TGTGCCAGCAGTTACTCGGGCCCGCGGGGCACTGAAGCTTTCTTT.

In nucleotides, the CDR3 is TGTGCCAGCTCACCCAAACAATCCACAGATACGCAGTATTTT. Encoded protein: CASSPKQSTDTQYF. This chain links TRBV18 with TRBJ2-3; the D is unclear. V was clipped by 3 bases and J by 2 bases, with 9 bases between them. From germline, CDR1 is KGHSH and CDR2 LQKENI. The CDR3 spans 14 residues.

The chain is built from TRBV27 and TRBJ2-5; no definite D call. V lost 8 bases to trimming and J lost 5 bases, with 9 bases between them. The CDR3 runs to 11 residues. CDR1 MNHEY and CDR2 SMNVEV come from the germline V gene (reference sequence). CDR3 residues: CASLRGETQYF. CDR3 DNA sequence: TGTGCCAGCCTACGAGGCGAGACCCAGTACTTC.

The V gene is TRBV29-1, the J gene TRBJ1-1, with D possibly matching TRBD1 (6 bases). This CDR3 is 15 amino acids long. V lost 4 bases, J lost 1 base, and 16 bases lay in between. CDR1 SQVTM and CDR2 ANQGSEA come from the germline V gene. CDR3 nucleotides: TGCAGCGTTGCCAAGGTCTTGGGGGCGAACACTGAAGCTTTCTTT. Amino acid sequence: CSVAKVLGANTEAFF.

This clone was observed a few times. V usage is TRBV5-1 and J usage is TRBJ1-6; no firm D call. The CDR3 contains 15 residues. The V gene lost 3 bases and the J gene lost 5 bases, with 12 bases spanning the gap. Germline V gene data show CDR1 as SGHRS and CDR2 as YFSETQ. The CDR3 region is CASSSLGGDNSPLHF. The CDR3, as DNA: TGCGCCAGCAGCTCCCTGGGCGGGGATAATTCACCCCTCCACTTT.

The gene calls are TRBV29-1 and TRBJ1-2, with 9 bases lining up with TRBD1. The germline V gene encodes CDR1 SQVTM and CDR2 ANQGSEA. With 7 bases clipped from V and 3 bases from J, the junction kept 18 bases outside the gene matches. This CDR3 has 17 residues. CDR3 sequence reads: CSAPLGGQGSPYYGYTF. CDR3 bases: TGCAGCGCCCCCTTAGGGGGACAGGGTAGTCCGTACTATGGCTACACCTTC.

The chain couples TRBV7-9 to TRBJ1-2, with 7 nucleotides matching TRBD1. Germline trimming cut 3 bases from V and 10 bases from J; bases unmatched to any gene: 8. The CDR3 runs to 13 residues. The V gene's germline CDR1 is SEHNR and CDR2 FQNEAQ (reference sequence). The CDR3 here is CASSLEWDRDYTF. CDR3 nucleotide sequence: TGTGCCAGCAGCTTGGAGTGGGACAGAGACTACACCTTC.

The genes are TRBV6-1 and TRBJ2-7; 7 nucleotides line up with TRBD1. CDR3 size: 17 residues. Germline V gene sequence: CDR1 MNHNS, CDR2 SASEGT. V shed 3 bases and J 2 bases; nucleotides not matched to a gene: 13. CDR3: CASSDWRGQARPYEQYF. The CDR3 coding sequence is TGTGCCAGCAGTGATTGGCGAGGACAGGCTCGCCCCTACGAGCAGTACTTC.

The gene calls are TRBV6-5 and TRBJ1-1, with a possible D match to TRBD1 (5 bases). V was clipped by 2 bases and J by 0 bases, with 7 bases between them. The CDR3 runs to 14 residues. Looked up from germline, CDR1 is MNHEY and CDR2 is SVGAGI. CDR3 amino acids: CASSYDRVNTEAFF. The CDR3, as DNA: TGTGCCAGCAGTTACGACAGAGTGAACACTGAAGCTTTCTTT.

J is TRBJ1-2 and V is TRBV13, with TRBD1 identical over 8 bases. Germline V gives CDR1 PRHDT, CDR2 FYEKMQ (reference sequence). J gave up 0 bases and V 2 bases, and 11 bases lay outside the gene matches. The CDR3 runs to 18 residues. Here the CDR3 reads CASSLPTGEIGANYGYTF. In DNA form, the CDR3 reads TGTGCCAGCAGCTTACCGACAGGGGAGATTGGAGCTAACTATGGCTACACCTTC.

This clone was seen more than once but under ten times. This rearrangement joins TRBV28 to TRBJ2-7; D is possibly TRBD1 (6 bases). The germline V gene encodes CDR1 MDHEN and CDR2 SYDVKM. CDR3 length: 14 residues. Trimming left V 2 bases short and J 7 bases short, with 15 bases between. The CDR3 is CASSLPGTNWEQYF. In nucleotides, the CDR3 is TGTGCCAGCAGTTTACCCGGGACAAACTGGGAGCAGTACTTC.

CDR3 in amino acids: CASSDSAGVTYNEQFF. The DNA of the CDR3 is TGTGCCAGCAGTGACTCCGCGGGAGTTACCTACAATGAGCAGTTCTTC. The genes are TRBV2 and TRBJ2-1, with 7 positions matching TRBD2. Trimming at V came to 3 bases and at J to 2 bases, leaving 7 bases not matched to a gene. The CDR3 totals 16 residues. Germline loops: CDR1 SNHLY, CDR2 FYNNEI. The full variable domain, its missing parts supplied by reference TRBV2 and TRBJ2-1, is EPEVTQTPSHQVTQMGQEVILRCVPISNHLYFYWYRQILGQKVEFLVSFYNNEISEKSEIFDDQFSVERPDGSNFTLKIRSTKLEDSAMYFCASSDSAGVTYNEQFFGPGTRLTVL.

The J gene is TRBJ2-2, the V gene TRBV13; maybe TRBD2 (6 bases). V dropped 4 bases and J dropped 4 bases, with 10 bases sitting between them. Germline V gene data show CDR1 as PRHDT and CDR2 as FYEKMQ (reference sequence). CDR3 size: 14 residues. CDR3 bases: TGTGCCAGCAGCTCTCAGGGAGGCACCGGGGAGCTGTTTTTT. It specifies CASSSQGGTGELFF.

V is TRBV7-9 and J is TRBJ1-2; 8 bases agree with TRBD1. The CDR3 extends over 14 amino acids. The junction had 5 bases not matched to a gene; V was cut back by 4 bases and J by 4 bases. Germline V lookup: CDR1 SEHNR, CDR2 FQNEAQ (reference sequence). The CDR3 DNA follows: TGTGCCAGCAGCTCCGGACAGGGACTCTATGGCTACACCTTC. Its translation: CASSSGQGLYGYTF.

The J gene is TRBJ2-1, the V gene TRBV19; 9 nucleotides agree with TRBD2. This CDR3 has 15 residues. Germline CDR1 and CDR2: LNHDA and SQIVND (reference sequence). J lost 6 bases, V lost 6 bases, and 9 bases had no gene match. This chain's CDR3 is CASSITGTSTNEQFF. The CDR3 nucleotides read TGTGCCAGTAGCATAACCGGGACTAGCACCAATGAGCAGTTCTTC.

This clone was found once. The genes are TRBV7-9 and TRBJ1-2; D is uncertain. The germline V and J ends were trimmed by 1 base and 4 bases, with 4 bases remaining between them. This CDR3 contains 12 residues. Germline lookup yields CDR1 SEHNR and CDR2 FQNEAQ (reference sequence). The chain's CDR3 is CASSLELYGYTF. In DNA, the CDR3 is TGTGCCAGCAGCTTAGAGCTCTATGGCTACACCTTC.

The chain couples TRBV10-3 to TRBJ2-2; TRBD1 might be the D (7 bases). CDR1 ENHRY and CDR2 SYGVKD come from the germline V gene. The CDR3 runs 13 residues. V dropped 10 bases and J dropped 5 bases, with 14 bases sitting between them. CDR3: CATWAGGTGELFF. In DNA, the CDR3 is TGTGCCACCTGGGCAGGGGGGACCGGGGAGCTGTTTTTT.

This chain links TRBV5-1 with TRBJ1-3; D is perhaps TRBD1 (5 bases). The V end lost 0 bases, the J end lost 8 bases, and 12 bases lay between the germline ends. From germline, CDR1 is SGHRS and CDR2 YFSETQ. This CDR3 has 14 residues. CDR3 in DNA: TGCGCCAGCAGCTTGGCCCAGGGCTCAGACACCATATATTTT. This sequence encodes CASSLAQGSDTIYF. Complete variable domain (other parts from reference TRBV5-1 and TRBJ1-3): KAGVTQTPRYLIKTRGQQVTLSCSPISGHRSVSWYQQTPGQGLQFLFEYFSETQRNKGNFPGRFSGRQFSNSRSEMNVSTLELGDSALYLCASSLAQGSDTIYFGEGSWLTVV.